This TCR beta chain was retrieved from a study of PD-1 blockade in classical Hodgkin lymphoma. Notes on the study in general: Lower baseline TCR diversity marked trial partial responders and progressors.

The V gene lost 4 bases and the J gene lost 0 bases, with 14 bases spanning the gap. Per germline, CDR1 SGHRS and CDR2 YFSETQ. This CDR3 comprises 16 residues. The sample holds a few counts of this clone. No antigen is known for it. No patient escaped relapse after autologous stem cell transplantation, and brentuximab vedotin exposure varied. PBMCs were thawed, and CD8+ T cells were then isolated from them by magnetic negative selection. The repertoire was sequenced with immunoSEQ multiplex PCR; TCRdb's copy has only in-frame clones and lacks some. The profile covers roughly 12,000 clones, with around 82% appearing a single time and about two fifths taken by the ten largest.

The chain combines TRBV5-1 with TRBJ2-4, with D tentatively TRBD2 (6 bases). The origin of this receptor is a human donor with classical Hodgkin lymphoma. The specimen comprised CD8+ T cells from blood, sampled at baseline. The CDR3 coding sequence is TGCGCCAGCAGCGTGAACGGGGGACTAGCCAAAAACATTCAGTACTTC. Translated, it gives CASSVNGGLAKNIQYF.